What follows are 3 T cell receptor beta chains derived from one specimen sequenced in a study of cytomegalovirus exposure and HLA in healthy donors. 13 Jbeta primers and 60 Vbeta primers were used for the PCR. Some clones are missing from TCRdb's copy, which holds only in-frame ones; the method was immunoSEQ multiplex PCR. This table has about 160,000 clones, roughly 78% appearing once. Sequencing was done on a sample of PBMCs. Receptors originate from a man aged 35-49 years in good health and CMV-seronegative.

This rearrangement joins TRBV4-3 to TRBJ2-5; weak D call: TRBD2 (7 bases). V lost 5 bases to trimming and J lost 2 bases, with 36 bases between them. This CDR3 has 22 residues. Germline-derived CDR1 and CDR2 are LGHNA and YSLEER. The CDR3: CASSTWTDALAEGSPKQETQYF. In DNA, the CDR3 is TGCGCCAGCAGCACATGGACAGATGCCCTAGCGGAGGGAAGCCCCAAACAAGAGACCCAGTACTTC.

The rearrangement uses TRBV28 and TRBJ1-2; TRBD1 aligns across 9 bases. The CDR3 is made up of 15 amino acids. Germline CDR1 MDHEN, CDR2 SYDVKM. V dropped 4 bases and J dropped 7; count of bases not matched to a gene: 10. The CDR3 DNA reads TGTGCCAGCAGTTCAACAGGGGGCGCGGGGGGTGGCTACACCTTC. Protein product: CASSSTGGAGGGYTF.

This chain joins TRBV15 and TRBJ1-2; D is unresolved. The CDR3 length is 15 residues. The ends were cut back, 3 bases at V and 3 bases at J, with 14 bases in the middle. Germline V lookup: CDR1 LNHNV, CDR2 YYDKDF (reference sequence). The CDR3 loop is CATSRPLSGDYGYTF. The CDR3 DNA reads TGTGCCACCAGCAGGCCTCTGTCCGGGGACTATGGCTACACCTTC.